The rows below give T cell receptor beta chains drawn from one sample of a study of human T cells and chemical hapten exposure. MiXCR, applied by TCRdb to the RACE reads, yields one record per CDR3 protein. This sample has over 75,000 distinct CDR3 sequences, with approximately 11% found just once. The sample consisted of whole blood, taken in connection with sensitization to the hapten diphenylcyclopropenone (DPC). Receptors originate from a woman in her twenties or thirties with alopecia areata. Some clones in this sample may be carry-over from other donors' samples. CDR3s include the opening cysteine and the closing phenylalanine or tryptophan. A D gene is named only where the DNA matches it firmly. Clone sizes are given selectively: once, few, many, or a class where the clone is expanded.

TRBV20-1,NA,many,TRBJ1-2,TGCAGTGCTAGAGAGAATTCCCTGAGCTTTGGCTACACCTTC,CSARENSLSFGYTF
TRBV28,NA,NA,TRBJ1-4,TGTGCCAGCACCGGTACAGAGGAAAAACTGTTTTTT,CASTGTEEKLFF
TRBV2,NA,many,TRBJ2-3,TGTGCCAGCAGTGAACCGCTGAGCACAGATACGCAGTATTTT,CASSEPLSTDTQYF
TRBV27,TRBD1,few,TRBJ1-4,TGTGCCAGCAGTACAGGGACAGGGGGCGATTTAGGAGAAAAACTGTTTTTT,CASSTGTGGDLGEKLFF
TRBV12-3/TRBV12-4,NA,many,TRBJ2-1,TGTGCCAGCAATCAAGAGGGGAATGAGCAGTTCTTC,CASNQEGNEQFF
TRBV5-6,NA,few,TRBJ2-3,TGTGCCAGCAGCGCCCGGACCACTAGCACAGATACGCAGTATTTT,CASSARTTSTDTQYF
TRBV10-2,NA,many,TRBJ1-1,TGCGCCAGCAGTGGGGCGCACACTGAAGCTTTCTTT,CASSGAHTEAFF
TRBV11-2,TRBD2,NA,TRBJ2-2,TGTGCCAGCAGCACGCCTGGGAGCGGGGAAACCGGGGAGCTGTTTTTT,CASSTPGSGETGELFF
TRBV28,NA,NA,TRBJ2-1,TGTGCCAGCAGTCTACCACTAGCTCGTGAGCAGTTCTTC,CASSLPLAREQFF
TRBV7-3,NA,NA,TRBJ1-3,TGTGCCAGCAGCTTAATGGGGCCTGGAAACACCATATATTTT,CASSLMGPGNTIYF
TRBV7-9,NA,NA,TRBJ2-7,TGTGCCAGCAGCTTAGTAGACGAGCAGTACTTC,CASSLVDEQYF
TRBV2,NA,few,TRBJ2-1,TGTGCCAGCAGTATCACGTGGGCCGGGGAGCAGTTCTTC,CASSITWAGEQFF
TRBV4-1,NA,few,TRBJ2-3,TGCGCCAGCAGCCTGGGCAAGGGGCTGGATACGCAGTATTTT,CASSLGKGLDTQYF
TRBV12-3/TRBV12-4,NA,many,TRBJ2-1,TGTGCCAGCAGTCTAGTCCCTCGCCCCAGTGTGTTCTTC,CASSLVPRPSVFF
TRBV19,NA,NA,TRBJ1-2,TGTGCCAGTAGTATTTCGGACAGCCCGGGCTACACCTTC,CASSISDSPGYTF
TRBV5-6,NA,few,TRBJ2-3,TGTGCCAGCAGCCCCTCGGCAACAGATACGCAGTATTTT,CASSPSATDTQYF
TRBV7-2,NA,many,TRBJ2-1,TGTGCCAGCAGCCCCCGACTAAGCCCTACTCTTTCGGAGCAGTTCTTC,CASSPRLSPTLSEQFF
TRBV11-3,NA,many,TRBJ2-7,TGTGCCAGCAGCTCCGGGGAGCCCTACGAGCAGTACTTC,CASSSGEPYEQYF
TRBV15,TRBD1,many,TRBJ1-5,TGTGCCACCAGCAGAGCGACAGGGCGGCAGCCCCAGCATTTT,CATSRATGRQPQHF
TRBV11-1,NA,NA,TRBJ1-1,TGTGCCAGCAGCGGAAACGAGCGTACTGAAGCTTTCTTT,CASSGNERTEAFF
TRBV6-1,NA,many,TRBJ1-5,TGTGCCAGCAGTGAAGCGGAGGGGTACTTACCCCCTTCCAATATCGTTCGCAATCAGCCCCAGCATTTT,CASSEAEGYLPPSNIVRNQPQHF
TRBV11-2,NA,many,TRBJ2-4,TGTGCCAGCAGCCGGGAGAGAGGGGGTCTCATTCAGTACTTC,CASSRERGGLIQYF
TRBV19,TRBD1,many,TRBJ1-5,TGTGCCAGTAGTCCCGGGACAGGGAGTATATCCAATCAGCCCCAGCATTTT,CASSPGTGSISNQPQHF
TRBV11-2,NA,NA,TRBJ2-5,TGTGCCAGCAGCTTTGGCCCGCGTGTGGCCCAGTACTTC,CASSFGPRVAQYF
TRBV3-1,NA,many,TRBJ2-1,TGTGCCAGCAGCCAAGTTATTGGGGGGCCTGCCTACAATGAGCAGTTCTTC,CASSQVIGGPAYNEQFF
TRBV7-2,NA,few,TRBJ2-3,TGTGCCAGCAGCTCGACAGGCGCAGATACGCAGTATTTT,CASSSTGADTQYF
TRBV6-2/TRBV6-3,TRBD1,NA,TRBJ2-7,TGTGCCAGCAGATCCGGGACAGGGGCGACCTACGAGCAGTACTTC,CASRSGTGATYEQYF
TRBV2,NA,few,TRBJ1-5,TGTGCCAGCAGTGAAGGGGGGGGTAATCAGCCCCAGCATTTT,CASSEGGGNQPQHF
TRBV29-1,NA,NA,TRBJ2-3,TGCAGCGTTGACCCGGGGTTCGCAGATACGCAGTATTTT,CSVDPGFADTQYF
TRBV7-9,TRBD1,NA,TRBJ1-5,TGTGCCAGCAGCGCCACAGGGGGCAATCAGCCCCAGCATTTT,CASSATGGNQPQHF
TRBV19,TRBD2,NA,TRBJ2-1,TGTGCCAGTAGTATTTTAGGCGGGAGCTCCTACAATGAGCAGTTCTTC,CASSILGGSSYNEQFF
TRBV28,NA,few,TRBJ2-7,TGTGCCAGCAGTCCCCCTGGGTACGAGCAGTACTTC,CASSPPGYEQYF